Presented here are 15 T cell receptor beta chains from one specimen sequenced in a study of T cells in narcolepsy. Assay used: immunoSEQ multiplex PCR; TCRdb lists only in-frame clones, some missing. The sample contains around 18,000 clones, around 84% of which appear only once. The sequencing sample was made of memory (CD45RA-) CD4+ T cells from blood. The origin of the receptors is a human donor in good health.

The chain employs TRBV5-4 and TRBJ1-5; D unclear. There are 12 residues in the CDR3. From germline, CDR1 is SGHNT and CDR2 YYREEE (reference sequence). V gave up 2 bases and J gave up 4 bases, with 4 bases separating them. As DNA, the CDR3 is TGTGCCAGCAGCTTACCGAATCAGCCCCAGCATTTT. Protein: CASSLPNQPQHF.

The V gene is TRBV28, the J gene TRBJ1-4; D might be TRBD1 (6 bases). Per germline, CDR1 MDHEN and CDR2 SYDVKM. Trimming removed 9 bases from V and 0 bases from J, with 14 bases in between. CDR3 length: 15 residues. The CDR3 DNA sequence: TGTGCCAGTGGGGGCGGGGTTGCAACTAATGAAAAACTGTTTTTT. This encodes CASGGGVATNEKLFF.

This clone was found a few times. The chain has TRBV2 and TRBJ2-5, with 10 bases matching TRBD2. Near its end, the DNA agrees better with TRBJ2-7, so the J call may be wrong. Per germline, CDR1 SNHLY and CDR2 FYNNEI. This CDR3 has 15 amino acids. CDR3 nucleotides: TGTGCCAGCAGTGTAGCACTAGCGGGAACTTACGAGCAGTACTTC. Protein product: CASSVALAGTYEQYF.

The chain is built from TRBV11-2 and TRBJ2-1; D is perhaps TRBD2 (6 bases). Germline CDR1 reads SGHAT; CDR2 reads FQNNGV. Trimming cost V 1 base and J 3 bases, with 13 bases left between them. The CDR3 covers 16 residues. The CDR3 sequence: CASSLGSSGSYNEQFF. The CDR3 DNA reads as TGTGCCAGCAGCTTAGGGAGTAGCGGCAGCTACAATGAGCAGTTCTTC.

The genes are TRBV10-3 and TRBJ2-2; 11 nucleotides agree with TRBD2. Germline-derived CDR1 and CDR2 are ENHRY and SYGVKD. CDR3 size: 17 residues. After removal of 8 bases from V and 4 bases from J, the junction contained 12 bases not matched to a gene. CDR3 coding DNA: TGTGCCATCCCCCGACTAGCGGGAATTCTAAGCACCGGGGAGCTGTTTTTT. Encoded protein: CAIPRLAGILSTGELFF.

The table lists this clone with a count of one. CDR3 protein: CASRATERRYEQYF. The CDR3 DNA reads TGTGCCAGCAGAGCAACCGAGCGGAGGTACGAGCAGTACTTC. J is TRBJ2-7 and V is TRBV6-5; the D gene is possibly TRBD2 (5 bases). V was shortened by 6 bases and J by 4 bases, with 16 bases between the two germline ends. Germline V lookup: CDR1 MNHEY, CDR2 SVGAGI. The CDR3 contains 14 residues.

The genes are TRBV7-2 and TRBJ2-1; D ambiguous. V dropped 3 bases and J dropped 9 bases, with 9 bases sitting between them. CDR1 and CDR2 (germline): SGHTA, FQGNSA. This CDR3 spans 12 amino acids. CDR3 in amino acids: CASSFSYLEQFF. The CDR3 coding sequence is TGTGCCAGCAGCTTTAGCTACCTTGAGCAGTTCTTC.

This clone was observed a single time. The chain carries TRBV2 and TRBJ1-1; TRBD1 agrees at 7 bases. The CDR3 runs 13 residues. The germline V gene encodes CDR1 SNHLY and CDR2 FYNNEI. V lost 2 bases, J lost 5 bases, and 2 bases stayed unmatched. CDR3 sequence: CASSEQGVTEAFF. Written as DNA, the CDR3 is TGTGCCAGCAGTGAACAGGGGGTGACTGAAGCTTTCTTT.

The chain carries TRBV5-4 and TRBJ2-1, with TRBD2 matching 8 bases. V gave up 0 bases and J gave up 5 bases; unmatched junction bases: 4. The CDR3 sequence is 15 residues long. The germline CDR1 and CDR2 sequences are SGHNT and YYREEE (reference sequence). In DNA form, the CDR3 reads TGTGCCAGCAGCTTGGGGACTAGCAGCGACAATGAGCAGTTCTTC. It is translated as CASSLGTSSDNEQFF.

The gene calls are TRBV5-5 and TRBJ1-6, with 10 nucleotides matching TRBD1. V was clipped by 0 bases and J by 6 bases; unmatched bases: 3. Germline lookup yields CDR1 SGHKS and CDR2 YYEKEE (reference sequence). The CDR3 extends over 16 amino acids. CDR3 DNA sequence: TGTGCCAGCAGCTTGGTACGGGACAGGGGTAATTCACCCCTCCACTTT. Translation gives CASSLVRDRGNSPLHF.

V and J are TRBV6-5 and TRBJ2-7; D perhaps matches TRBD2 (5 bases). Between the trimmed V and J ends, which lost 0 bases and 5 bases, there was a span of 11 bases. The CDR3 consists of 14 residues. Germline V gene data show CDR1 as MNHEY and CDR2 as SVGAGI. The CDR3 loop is CASSYSGSSHEQYF. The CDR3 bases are TGTGCCAGCAGTTACTCGGGGAGTTCCCACGAGCAGTACTTC.

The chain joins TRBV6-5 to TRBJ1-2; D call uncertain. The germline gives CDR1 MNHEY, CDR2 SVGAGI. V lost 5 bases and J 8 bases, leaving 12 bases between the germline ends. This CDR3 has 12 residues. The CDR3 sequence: CASSDLGRGYTF. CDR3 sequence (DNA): TGTGCCAGCAGTGACCTGGGTAGGGGCTACACCTTC.

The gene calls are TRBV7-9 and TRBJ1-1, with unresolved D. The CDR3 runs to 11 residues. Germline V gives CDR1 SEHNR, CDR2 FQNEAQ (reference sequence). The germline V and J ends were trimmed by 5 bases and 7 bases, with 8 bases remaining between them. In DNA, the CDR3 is TGTGCCAGCAGCGATAGCTTTGAAGCTTTCTTT. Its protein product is CASSDSFEAFF.

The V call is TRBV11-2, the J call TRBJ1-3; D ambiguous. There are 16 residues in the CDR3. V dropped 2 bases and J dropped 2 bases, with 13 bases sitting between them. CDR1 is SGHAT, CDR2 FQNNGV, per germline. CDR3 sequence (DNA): TGTGCCAGCAGCTTAAAAGGGCCCTCCACTGGAAACACCATATATTTT. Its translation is CASSLKGPSTGNTIYF.

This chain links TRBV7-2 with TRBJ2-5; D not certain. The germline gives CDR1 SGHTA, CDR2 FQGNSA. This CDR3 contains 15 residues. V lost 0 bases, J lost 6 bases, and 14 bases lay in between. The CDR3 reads CASSLAGSLVQTQYF. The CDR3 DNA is TGTGCCAGCAGCTTAGCCGGGTCCCTTGTCCAGACCCAGTACTTC.